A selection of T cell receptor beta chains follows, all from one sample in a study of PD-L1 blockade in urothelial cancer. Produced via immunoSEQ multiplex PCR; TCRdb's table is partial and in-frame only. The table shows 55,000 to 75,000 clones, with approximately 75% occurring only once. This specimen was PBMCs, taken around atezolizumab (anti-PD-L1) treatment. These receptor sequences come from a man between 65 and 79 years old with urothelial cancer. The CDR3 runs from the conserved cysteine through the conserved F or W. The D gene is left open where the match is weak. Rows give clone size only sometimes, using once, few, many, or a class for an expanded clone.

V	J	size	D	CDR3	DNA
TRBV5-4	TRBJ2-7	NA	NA	CASSLGAAEFYEQYF	TGTGCCAGCAGCTTGGGGGCAGCGGAGTTCTACGAGCAGTACTTC
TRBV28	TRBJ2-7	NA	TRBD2	CASNLAGGPVYEQYF	TGTGCCAGCAACCTAGCGGGAGGGCCCGTCTACGAGCAGTACTTC
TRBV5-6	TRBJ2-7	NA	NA	CASSLAGSGYEQYF	TGTGCCAGCAGCTTGGCCGGGTCGGGCTACGAGCAGTACTTC
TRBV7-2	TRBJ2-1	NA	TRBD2	CASSRGVVGEQFF	TGTGCCAGCAGCCGGGGGGTGGTGGGTGAGCAGTTCTTC
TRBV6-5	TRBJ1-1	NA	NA	CASMRVSPTEAFF	TGTGCCAGCATGAGGGTCTCCCCCACTGAAGCTTTCTTT
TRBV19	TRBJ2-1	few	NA	CASSFGGEEGEQFF	TGTGCCAGTAGTTTCGGGGGAGAGGAAGGTGAGCAGTTCTTC
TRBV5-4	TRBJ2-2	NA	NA	CASSSRETFITGELFF	TGTGCCAGCAGCTCCAGGGAAACGTTCATCACCGGGGAGCTGTTTTTT
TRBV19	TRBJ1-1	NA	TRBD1	CATSQGETMNTEAFF	TGTGCCACCTCGCAGGGGGAAACCATGAACACTGAAGCTTTCTTT
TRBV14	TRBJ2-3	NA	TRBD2	CASSRGKLAGPKRTDTQYF	TGTGCCAGCAGCCGGGGGAAACTAGCGGGACCGAAACGCACAGATACGCAGTATTTT
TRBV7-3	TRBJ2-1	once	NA	CASSYRPGAGYNEQFF	TGTGCCAGCAGCTATCGCCCAGGGGCAGGGTACAATGAGCAGTTCTTC
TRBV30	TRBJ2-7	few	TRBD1	CAWSVFGTASYEQYF	TGTGCCTGGAGTGTATTCGGGACAGCCTCCTACGAGCAGTACTTC
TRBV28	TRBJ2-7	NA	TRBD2	CASSFHLAVLSYEQYF	TGTGCCAGCAGTTTCCACCTAGCGGTTTTGTCCTACGAGCAGTACTTC
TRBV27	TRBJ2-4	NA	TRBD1	CASSPRQGVAKNIQYF	TGTGCCAGCAGTCCTCGACAGGGGGTGGCCAAAAACATTCAGTACTTC
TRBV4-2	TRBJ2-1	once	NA	CASSQDKSGDSYNEQFF	TGTGCCAGCAGCCAAGATAAAAGCGGAGACTCCTACAATGAGCAGTTCTTC
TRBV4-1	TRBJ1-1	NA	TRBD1	CASSQGKPDREVTEAFF	TGCGCCAGCAGCCAAGGAAAACCGGACAGGGAAGTCACTGAAGCTTTCTTT
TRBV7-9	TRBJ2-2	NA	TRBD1	CASSPGTDHTGELFF	TGTGCCAGCAGCCCCGGGACAGATCATACCGGGGAGCTGTTTTTT
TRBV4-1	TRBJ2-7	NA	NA	CASSQESRFSYEQYF	TGCGCCAGCAGCCAAGAATCCAGGTTCTCCTACGAGCAGTACTTC
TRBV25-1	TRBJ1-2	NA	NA	CASATPNYGYTF	TGTGCCAGCGCGACACCTAACTATGGCTACACCTTC
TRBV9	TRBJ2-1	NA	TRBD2	CASSFWEGNEQFF	TGTGCCAGCAGCTTCTGGGAGGGCAATGAGCAGTTCTTC
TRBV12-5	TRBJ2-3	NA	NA	CASGLASLPDTQYF	TGTGCTAGTGGTTTGGCCTCTCTCCCAGATACGCAGTATTTT
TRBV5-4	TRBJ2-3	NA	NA	CASSTTTDTQYF	TGTGCCAGCAGCACAACCACAGATACGCAGTATTTT
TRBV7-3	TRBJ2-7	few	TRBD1	CAILAVDRAGEQYF	TGTGCCATATTGGCCGTTGACAGGGCGGGTGAGCAGTACTTC
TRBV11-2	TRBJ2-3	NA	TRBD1	CASSLERGRGRQDTQYF	TGTGCCAGCAGCTTAGAACGCGGCAGGGGGCGGCAAGATACGCAGTATTTT
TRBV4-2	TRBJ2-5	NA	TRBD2	CASSQVSGREETQYF	TGTGCCAGCAGCCAAGTGAGCGGGAGGGAAGAGACCCAGTACTTC
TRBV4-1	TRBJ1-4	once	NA	CASSQRVGAAENEKLFF	TGCGCCAGCAGCCAAAGAGTAGGGGCAGCCGAAAATGAAAAACTGTTTTTT
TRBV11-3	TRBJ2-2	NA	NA	CASSLVAGIDTGELFF	TGTGCCAGCAGCTTAGTAGCAGGGATAGACACCGGGGAGCTGTTTTTT
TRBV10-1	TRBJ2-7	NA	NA	CASSRDSLNLTYEQYF	TGCGCCAGCAGCCGGGACTCCCTAAATTTGACCTACGAGCAGTACTTC
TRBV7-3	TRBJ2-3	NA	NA	CANRRDSTDTQYF	TGTGCCAACCGGAGGGATAGCACAGATACGCAGTATTTT
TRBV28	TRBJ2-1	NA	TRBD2	CASSWGGTSRNEQFF	TGTGCCAGCAGTTGGGGGGGGACTAGCCGCAATGAGCAGTTCTTC
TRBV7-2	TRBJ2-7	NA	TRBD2	CASSLTSGSEKQYF	TGTGCCAGCAGCTTAACTAGCGGGAGTGAGAAGCAGTACTTC
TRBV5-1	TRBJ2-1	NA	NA	CASSFRSSYNEQFF	TGCGCCAGCAGCTTTAGAAGCTCCTACAATGAGCAGTTCTTC
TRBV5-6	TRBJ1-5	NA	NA	CASSLGQHNQPQHF	TGTGCCAGCAGCCTCGGACAGCACAATCAGCCCCAGCATTTT
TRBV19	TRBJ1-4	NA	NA	CASRGARGVNEKLFF	TGTGCCAGTCGGGGGGCGCGCGGCGTTAATGAAAAACTGTTTTTT
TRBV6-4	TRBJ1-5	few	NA	CASRAQGPNQPQHF	TGTGCCAGCAGAGCACAGGGTCCCAATCAGCCCCAGCATTTT
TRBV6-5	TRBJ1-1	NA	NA	CASSLPGTEAFF	TGTGCCAGCAGTTTGCCCGGGACAGAAGCTTTCTTT
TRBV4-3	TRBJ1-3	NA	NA	CASSHSGNSGNTIYF	TGCGCCAGCAGCCACTCAGGAAACTCTGGAAACACCATATATTTT
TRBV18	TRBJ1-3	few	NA	CASSSTVAGNTIYF	TGTGCCAGCTCATCGACAGTGGCTGGAAACACCATATATTTT
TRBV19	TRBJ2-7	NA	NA	CASSISPGSGYEQYF	TGTGCCAGTAGTATATCCCCAGGGAGCGGGTACGAGCAGTACTTC
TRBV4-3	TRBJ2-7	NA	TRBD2	CASSQERMLSSGHEQYF	TGCGCCAGCAGCCAAGAACGGATGTTGTCTAGCGGCCACGAGCAGTACTTC
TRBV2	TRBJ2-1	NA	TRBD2	CASRGRSSGSSNEQFF	TGTGCCAGCAGGGGAAGGTCTAGCGGGAGTTCGAATGAGCAGTTCTTC
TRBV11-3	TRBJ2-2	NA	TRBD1	CASSLMGQGGTGELFF	TGTGCCAGCAGCTTAATGGGACAGGGGGGGACCGGGGAGCTGTTTTTT
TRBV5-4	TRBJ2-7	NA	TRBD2	CASSLTSGRNYEQYF	TGTGCCAGCAGCCTAACTAGCGGACGAAACTACGAGCAGTACTTC
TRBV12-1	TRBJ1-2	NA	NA	CASSFATAANYGYTF	TGTGCCAGCAGCTTTGCGACAGCAGCTAACTATGGCTACACCTTC
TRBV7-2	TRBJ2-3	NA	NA	CASSPQTTVDTQYF	TGTGCCAGCAGCCCCCAGACTACCGTCGATACGCAGTATTTT
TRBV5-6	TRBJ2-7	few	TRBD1	CATMETGTGLDEQYF	TGTGCCACCATGGAGACCGGGACAGGGCTCGACGAGCAGTACTTC
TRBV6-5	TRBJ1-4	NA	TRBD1	CASRATGGVEKLFF	TGTGCCAGCAGGGCGACAGGGGGTGTTGAAAAACTGTTTTTT
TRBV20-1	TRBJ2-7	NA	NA	CSARQVDEQYF	TGCAGTGCTAGACAGGTTGACGAGCAGTACTTC
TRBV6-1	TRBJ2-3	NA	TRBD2	CASSERGVTDTQYF	TGTGCCAGCAGTGAGCGGGGGGTCACAGATACGCAGTATTTT
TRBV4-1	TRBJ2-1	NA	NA	CASSQRQNNEQFF	TGCGCCAGCAGCCAACGACAGAACAATGAGCAGTTCTTC
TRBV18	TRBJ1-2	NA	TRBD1	CASSLDRVYGYTF	TGTGCCAGCTCACTGGACAGGGTTTATGGCTACACCTTC
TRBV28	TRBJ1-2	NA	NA	CASSLTGSYGYTF	TGTGCCAGCAGCCTGACAGGCTCCTATGGCTACACCTTC
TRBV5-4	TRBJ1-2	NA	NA	CASSLWQEAPYGYTF	TGTGCCAGCAGCTTGTGGCAGGAGGCCCCCTATGGCTACACCTTC
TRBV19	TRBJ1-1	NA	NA	CASSSQGGENTEAFF	TGTGCCAGTAGTTCACAGGGAGGGGAGAACACTGAAGCTTTCTTT
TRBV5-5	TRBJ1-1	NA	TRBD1	CASSLGQGGSTEAFF	TGTGCCAGCAGCCTCGGACAGGGGGGATCAACTGAAGCTTTCTTT